The sequence of this T cell receptor beta chain was determined in a study of blood T cells in healthy people across ages. The study, taken as a whole, reports: Because donor CMV status was unknown, expanded clonotype changes were possibly confounded. Compared with aged donors, long-lived donors showed fewer expanded clones, suggesting selection.

Per germline, CDR1 LGHNA and CDR2 YSLEER. CDR3 size: 17 residues. The junction had 9 bases not matched to a gene; V was cut back by 3 bases and J by 4 bases. As regards this clonotype: Its cognate antigen is unknown.

Primers used in a second PCR of roughly 7 to 12 cycles were a sample-barcoded 5' primer and a J-beta primer mix. TCRdb re-called the 5' RACE reads with MiXCR, one entry per CDR3 protein. The repertoire holds 1.5 million to 2 million distinct CDR3 sequences, with around half as singletons. Sample: blood. This sequence was found in a woman in her thirties or forties in good health. This chain connects TRBV4-3 to TRBJ2-3; 11 bases map to TRBD1. CDR3 protein: CASSQGQGVMFADTQYF. The CDR3 nucleotides read TGCGCCAGCAGCCAGGGACAGGGGGTGATGTTTGCAGATACGCAGTATTTT.